This TCR beta chain was obtained from a study of T cell repertoires in cytomegalovirus infection. Study-wide background: It was the public TCR beta signatures that indicated both CMV infection and matching HLA type.

In its sample, this clonotype was seen a few times. The antigen remains undetermined. Using its own MiXCR run on the reads, TCRdb lists one record per CDR3 protein. The profile covers about 46,000 distinct CDR3 sequences, with roughly 20% appearing a single time and around 20% taken by the ten largest. This CDR3 is built from 16 residues. V lost 7 bases and J lost 6; bases outside the gene matches: 14. Notes on the study in general: In two of eight donors, the top clonotype was HLA-C-restricted CMV-specific. CMV carriers with the relevant HLA were identified by cumulative public TCR beta family frequency.

The chain carries TRBV12-3 or TRBV12-4 and TRBJ2-3; 9 bases line up with TRBD2. The sequence derives from a human donor in good health (CMV status not recorded). Some clones in this sample may be carry-over from other donors' samples. Source material: PBMCs, sequenced either directly or after in vitro stimulation (not recorded which). This chain's CDR3 is CASNPRWREGKDTQYF. In DNA form, the CDR3 reads TGTGCCAGCAACCCCCGGTGGCGGGAGGGAAAGGATACGCAGTATTTT.